These 32 T cell receptor beta chains share one sample of origin, sequenced in a study of T-cell memory formation after mild COVID-19. MiXCR, run by TCRdb on the 5' RACE reads, gives a single entry per CDR3 protein. The profile covers 350,000 or so distinct CDR3 sequences, with over 10% appearing a single time and roughly a fifth taken by the ten largest. The source material was PBMCs or a T cell subset sorted from them (not recorded which). The receptor source for this set is a young man who had mild COVID-19 (a few samples of this study predate the infection). Cell type and time point are not known.

This clonotype was detected only a few times. The chain links TRBV7-9 to TRBJ2-7, with 8 nucleotides matching TRBD2. The CDR3 is made up of 13 amino acids. From germline, CDR1 is SEHNR and CDR2 FQNEAQ (reference sequence). With 4 bases clipped from V and 9 bases from J, the junction kept 8 bases outside the gene matches. The CDR3 region is CASSSSTSAGQYF. CDR3 coding DNA: TGTGCCAGCAGCTCTTCGACTAGCGCAGGGCAGTACTTC.

At least ten counts were recorded for this clonotype. This sequence joins TRBV5-1 and TRBJ2-5; 11 nucleotides align to TRBD1. The CDR3 has 17 amino acids. The trim removed 4 bases at V and 0 bases at J, leaving 8 bases unmatched. Germline CDR1 is SGHRS and CDR2 is YFSETQ. CDR3 region: CASSRGQGGSYQETQYF. In DNA, the CDR3 is TGCGCCAGCAGCCGGGGACAGGGGGGCTCTTACCAAGAGACCCAGTACTTC.

The rearrangement uses TRBV23-1 and TRBJ1-4; 7 bases align to TRBD1. TRBV23-1 is an ORF; its function is uncertain. The ends lost 1 base at V and 5 bases at J; junction bases unmatched: 4. This CDR3 has 15 residues. CDR3 DNA sequence: TGCGCCAGCAGTCAATACTCAGGGGGAAATGAAAAACTGTTTTTT. Its protein product is CASSQYSGGNEKLFF.

In its sample, this clonotype was seen a few times. This rearrangement joins TRBV11-3 to TRBJ2-7, with 10 bases aligning to TRBD1. The CDR3 runs to 14 residues. With 4 bases clipped from V and 6 bases from J, the junction kept 6 bases outside the gene matches. Germline CDR1 and CDR2: SGHNT and YENEEA. CDR3 DNA: TGTGCCAGCAGCTCGGGACAGGGGAAGGGCGAGCAGTACTTC. Translating gives CASSSGQGKGEQYF.

The rearrangement links TRBV3-1 to TRBJ1-1; D is unclear. CDR1 is LGHDT, CDR2 YNNKEL, per germline (reference sequence). The CDR3 runs to 13 residues. Trimming took 6 bases from V and 0 from J, leaving 8 bases between them. CDR3 residues: CASSRRLNTEAFF. CDR3 coding DNA: TGTGCCAGCAGTAGACGCCTGAACACTGAAGCTTTCTTT.

This clonotype was picked up a small number of times. The rearrangement links TRBV6-1 to TRBJ1-6, with D uncertain. The CDR3 contains 17 residues. In germline, CDR1 is MNHNS, CDR2 SASEGT. With 0 bases removed from V and 3 bases from J, the gap between germline ends came to 12 bases. CDR3 in amino acids: CASSEALRRIYNSPLHF. The CDR3, as DNA: TGTGCCAGCAGTGAAGCGCTTCGGCGGATCTATAATTCACCCCTCCACTTT.

This clonotype appeared many times. The CDR3, as DNA: TGTGCCAGCAGCTCCGGGGGGGGCCTAGGCAATGAGCAGTTCTTC. Its translation is CASSSGGGLGNEQFF. This chain joins TRBV7-8 and TRBJ2-1; TRBD2 matches at 8 bases. The V segment lost 4 bases and the J segment 6 bases; nucleotides outside the gene matches: 8. The CDR3 loop spans 15 amino acids. The germline CDR1 and CDR2 sequences are SGHVS and FQNEAQ.

This clonotype was recorded a few times. The J gene is TRBJ2-3, the V gene TRBV23-1; 8 nucleotides match TRBD2. TRBV23-1 falls under the ORF class, with uncertain function. Trimming at V came to 6 bases and at J to 8 bases, leaving 16 bases not matched to a gene. The CDR3 has 16 residues. The chain's CDR3 is CASRQRGSGDQPTQYF. The DNA of the CDR3 is TGCGCCAGCAGGCAAAGGGGTAGCGGGGACCAACCTACGCAGTATTTT.

This clonotype was found a few times. V gene TRBV7-2 combines with J gene TRBJ1-3; D is possibly TRBD1 (5 bases). CDR1 and CDR2 (germline): SGHTA, FQGNSA. This CDR3 is 15 amino acids long. V lost 3 bases and J 4 bases, leaving 13 bases between the germline ends. CDR3 sequence reads: CASSFQYGAGNTIYF. The CDR3 DNA follows: TGTGCCAGCAGCTTTCAATACGGGGCCGGAAACACCATATATTTT.

This chain connects TRBV6-2 or TRBV6-3 to TRBJ2-5; TRBD2 aligns across 12 bases. V shed 0 bases, J shed 5 bases, and the junction held 7 bases outside the gene matches. The CDR3 has 17 residues. Germline-derived CDR1 and CDR2 are MNHEY and SVGEGT. The CDR3 DNA follows: TGTGCCAGCAGTTACTCGAAGCTAGCGGGGGGGCGTGAGACCCAGTACTTC. It specifies CASSYSKLAGGRETQYF.

CDR3 coding DNA: TGTGCCAGCCTCCAGGGGTGGTTATCCGGGACCCAGCATTTT. This gives the protein CASLQGWLSGTQHF. The V call is TRBV6-2 or TRBV6-3, the J call TRBJ1-5; perhaps TRBD1 as D (6 bases). The V gene lost 8 bases and the J gene lost 11 bases, with 22 bases spanning the gap. The CDR3 totals 14 residues. Germline V lookup: CDR1 MNHEY, CDR2 SVGEGT.

The table lists this clonotype with a few counts. This chain joins TRBV7-9 and TRBJ2-7, with D unresolved. V was cut by 5 bases and J by 7 bases, with 12 bases left in between. The CDR3 has 12 amino acids. The germline gives CDR1 SEHNR, CDR2 FQNEAQ (reference sequence). CDR3 residues: CASSLAVGEQYV. In DNA form, the CDR3 reads TGTGCCAGCAGCCTGGCGGTCGGGGAGCAGTACGTC.

This clonotype was observed a few times. Written as DNA, the CDR3 is TGTGCCAGCAGGGCGGGGGGGAGCCGCAATGAGCAGTTCTTC. Protein sequence: CASRAGGSRNEQFF. V usage is TRBV6-2 or TRBV6-3 and J usage is TRBJ2-1, with 9 nucleotides matching TRBD2. The CDR3 sequence is 14 residues long. Unmatched junction bases numbered 6, after V lost 6 bases and J lost 6 bases. Germline CDR1 MNHEY, CDR2 SVGEGT.

Ten or more counts support this clonotype. The chain has TRBV27 and TRBJ1-5; D remains unclear. The CDR3 has 13 residues. Looked up from germline, CDR1 is MNHEY and CDR2 is SMNVEV (reference sequence). The V and J ends lost 1 base and 2 bases respectively, with 3 bases between them. Here the CDR3 reads CASSLWGNQPQHF. The DNA for the CDR3 is TGTGCCAGCAGTTTATGGGGCAATCAGCCCCAGCATTTT.

This clonotype has only a few counts. The chain couples TRBV7-2 to TRBJ2-3; D not certain. Germline lookup yields CDR1 SGHTA and CDR2 FQGNSA. This CDR3 region has 15 residues. V lost 0 bases and J 2 bases, leaving 9 bases between the germline ends. CDR3 coding DNA: TGTGCCAGCAGCTTAGCGGCAGTCCTCACAGATACGCAGTATTTT. This translates into CASSLAAVLTDTQYF.

This clonotype was picked up a small number of times. The V call is TRBV5-1, the J call TRBJ2-1; TRBD1 is a possible D gene (6 bases). The ends were cut back, 3 bases at V and 5 bases at J, with 18 bases in the middle. This CDR3 contains 16 residues. Germline assignment: CDR1 SGHRS and CDR2 YFSETQ. For the CDR3, the DNA is TGCGCCAGCAGCTACAGGGTAGCACACGACGACAATGAGCAGTTCTTC. Translation gives CASSYRVAHDDNEQFF.

The chain's CDR3 is CASSLNFREMVYEQYF. CDR3 DNA: TGTGCCAGCAGTTTAAACTTCAGGGAGATGGTCTACGAGCAGTACTTC. The V gene is TRBV27, the J gene TRBJ2-7, with D possibly being TRBD1 or TRBD2 (5 bases each). The CDR3 totals 16 residues. Per germline, CDR1 MNHEY and CDR2 SMNVEV (reference sequence). Trimming cost V 2 bases and J 3 bases, with 17 bases left between them.

V gene TRBV10-1 combines with J gene TRBJ2-7, with 10 bases matching TRBD1. Germline CDR1 reads WNHNN; CDR2 reads SYGVQD (reference sequence). The length of the CDR3 is 15 residues. V trimming: 5 bases; J trimming: 2 bases; junction bases outside the gene matches: 6. CDR3 in amino acids: CASSSGQGMPYEQYF. The CDR3 DNA follows: TGCGCCAGCAGTTCGGGACAGGGGATGCCCTACGAGCAGTACTTC.

This clonotype showed up just a few times. The chain couples TRBV5-1 to TRBJ1-1, with D hard to call. Germline V gene data show CDR1 as SGHRS and CDR2 as YFSETQ. V lost 1 base to trimming and J lost 1 base, with 14 bases between them. This CDR3 comprises 16 residues. The CDR3 loop reads CASSLLSSGENTEAFF. The CDR3 DNA follows: TGCGCCAGCAGCTTGTTAAGCTCCGGGGAGAACACTGAAGCTTTCTTT.

This clonotype was counted only a few times. This chain uses TRBV20-1 with TRBJ2-5, with 13 bases lining up with TRBD2. Germline CDR1 and CDR2: DFQATT and SNEGSKA (reference sequence). The CDR3 consists of 15 residues. V gave up 1 base and J gave up 5 bases; unmatched junction bases: 4. The CDR3 loop reads CSARGTSGGGETQYF. In DNA, the CDR3 is TGCAGTGCTAGAGGGACTAGCGGGGGAGGGGAGACCCAGTACTTC.

This rearrangement joins TRBV9 to TRBJ1-1; D might be TRBD1 (5 bases). CDR1 is SGDLS and CDR2 is YYNGEE in the germline V gene. Trimming shortened V by 1 base and J by 3 bases, and 7 bases separated the two germline ends. The CDR3 length is 13 residues. This chain's CDR3 is CASSVRGDTEAFF. The CDR3, as DNA: TGTGCCAGCAGCGTACGGGGGGACACTGAAGCTTTCTTT.

This clonotype has more than one count but fewer than ten. The chain combines TRBV6-2 or TRBV6-3 with TRBJ2-2; 9 nucleotides line up with TRBD1. Germline trimming cut 5 bases from V and 6 bases from J; bases unmatched to any gene: 13. The CDR3 has 17 amino acids. CDR1 and CDR2 from the germline V gene are MNHEY and SVGEGT. CDR3 nucleotides: TGTGCCAGCAGTCCCTTCGGGACAGGGACGGTCGCCGGGGAGCTGTTTTTT. Protein product: CASSPFGTGTVAGELFF.

This clonotype was seen only a few times. A much larger clonotype is one base distant, so this may be a read error. The chain links TRBV5-1 to TRBJ2-5, with D maybe TRBD2 (6 bases). V was pared by 3 bases and J by 5 bases, with 23 bases between. Germline V gene data show CDR1 as SGHRS and CDR2 as YFSETQ. The CDR3 has 17 amino acids. The CDR3 DNA sequence: TGCGCCAGCAGCTCCGGACGAGCGGCCCCTGGGGGGGAGACCCAGTACTTC. Translation: CASSSGRAAPGGETQYF.

This clonotype came up a few times. The rearrangement joins TRBV3-1 to TRBJ2-1; 9 positions match TRBD2. Germline V gene lookup returns CDR1 LGHDT and CDR2 YNNKEL (reference sequence). V was clipped by 1 base and J by 10 bases; unmatched bases: 5. The CDR3 spans 14 residues. CDR3: CASSQAASGDEQFF. The CDR3 DNA reads TGTGCCAGCAGCCAAGCGGCTAGCGGGGACGAGCAGTTCTTC.

CDR3 protein: CASSSEDTQYF. In nucleotides, the CDR3 is TGTGCCAGCAGTTCCGAGGATACGCAGTATTTT. The rearrangement uses TRBV28 and TRBJ2-3, with D uncertain. The V and J ends lost 4 bases and 6 bases respectively, with 5 bases between them. Per the germline V gene, CDR1 is MDHEN and CDR2 is SYDVKM. The CDR3 is made up of 11 amino acids. Using reference TRBV28 and TRBJ2-3 for the parts outside the CDR3, the full variable domain is DVKVTQSSRYLVKRTGEKVFLECVQDMDHENMFWYRQDPGLGLRLIYFSYDVKMKEKGDIPEGYSVSREKKERFSLILESASTNQTSMYLCASSSEDTQYFGPGTRLTVL.

This clonotype was seen only a few times. The V gene is TRBV20-1, the J gene TRBJ1-1; 7 nucleotides align to TRBD1. The trim removed 1 base at V and 9 bases at J, leaving 11 bases unmatched. This CDR3 is built from 14 residues. Germline loops: CDR1 DFQATT, CDR2 SNEGSKA (reference sequence). CDR3 region: CSARVVTGYFQAFF. The CDR3 nucleotides read TGCAGTGCTAGAGTTGTGACAGGGTATTTTCAAGCTTTCTTT.

This chain joins TRBV20-1 and TRBJ1-1; D call uncertain. The CDR3 has 14 amino acids. Germline CDR1 is DFQATT and CDR2 is SNEGSKA (reference sequence). Trimming took 0 bases from V and 4 from J, leaving 12 bases between them. The CDR3 bases are TGCAGTGCTAGAGACGGGTCCGCGGGCACTGAAGCTTTCTTT. Protein product: CSARDGSAGTEAFF.

Only a few counts were recorded for this clonotype. Here the CDR3 reads CASSPPNGPAFFNYGYTF. The CDR3 DNA follows: TGTGCCAGCTCACCACCGAATGGACCCGCTTTCTTTAACTATGGCTACACCTTC. The chain joins TRBV18 to TRBJ1-2; D is ambiguous. CDR3 length: 18 amino acids. Trimming stripped 0 bases from V and 1 base from J, with 18 bases between. Germline CDR1 KGHSH, CDR2 LQKENI.

The chain has TRBV29-1 and TRBJ1-2; TRBD1 is a possible D gene (6 bases). The length of the CDR3 is 14 residues. Per germline, CDR1 SQVTM and CDR2 ANQGSEA. Trimming took 3 bases from V and 2 from J, leaving 13 bases between them. The CDR3 DNA is TGCAGCGTTGATTCGGACAGAACGAACTATGGCTACACCTTC. This gives the protein CSVDSDRTNYGYTF.

V and J are TRBV12-3 or TRBV12-4 and TRBJ1-1; D perhaps matches TRBD1 (5 bases). The V end lost 6 bases, the J end lost 5 bases, and 16 bases lay between the germline ends. CDR3 length: 14 amino acids. This CDR3 is CASRHGTLGTEAFF. The CDR3 region has the DNA TGTGCCAGCAGACACGGGACCCTGGGGACTGAAGCTTTCTTT.

This clonotype was observed a handful of times. The chain employs TRBV5-1 and TRBJ2-6; no definite D call. The germline CDR1 and CDR2 sequences are SGHRS and YFSETQ. The CDR3 extends over 15 amino acids. Between the trimmed V and J ends, which lost 0 bases and 2 bases, there was a span of 6 bases. CDR3 in DNA: TGCGCCAGCAGCTTGGAGTCACCTGGGGCCAACGTCCTGACTTTC. Translated: CASSLESPGANVLTF.

This clonotype was counted only a few times. V usage is TRBV4-2 and J usage is TRBJ2-2, with D unclear. CDR3 size: 11 residues. Trimming removed 2 bases at V and 6 bases at J, with 1 base between. Germline assignment: CDR1 LGHNA and CDR2 YNFKEQ. CDR3 amino acids: CASSQSGELFF. CDR3 nucleotides: TGTGCCAGCAGCCAATCCGGGGAGCTGTTTTTT.